The 30 T cell receptor beta chains below were found in one sample sequenced in a study of blood T cell repertoires in COVID-19 (dated by TCRdb to 2018 to 2021). The library was produced with the immunoSEQ multiplex PCR assay. What TCRdb holds here is the immuneACCESS table cut down to in-frame rearrangements. Part of the clones is not present; checked against another copy, under half of the missing clones reflect an unresolved V gene, and the others are unexplained. The sample records under 200,000 clones, roughly four fifths of which are singletons. 1.5% of the sample goes to the ten largest clones. Sequencing input: peripheral blood. The receptor set was obtained from a human donor in a cohort sampled during active COVID-19.

The V call is TRBV9, the J call TRBJ2-1; D gene ambiguous. Germline loops: CDR1 SGDLS, CDR2 YYNGEE. The CDR3 runs 16 residues. Between the trimmed V and J ends, which lost 0 bases and 2 bases, there was a span of 12 bases. This CDR3 reads CASSVDGYAAYNEQFF. The CDR3, as DNA: TGTGCCAGCAGCGTAGATGGCTATGCGGCCTACAATGAGCAGTTCTTC.

The chain carries TRBV27 and TRBJ2-5; 10 bases map to TRBD1. CDR1 MNHEY and CDR2 SMNVEV come from the germline V gene (reference sequence). Trimming took 3 bases from V and 6 from J; bases not matched to a gene: 7. The CDR3 consists of 15 residues. CDR3 nucleotides: TGTGCCAGCAGTTTCCTGACAGGGGGCCGAAAGACCCAGTACTTC. This gives the protein CASSFLTGGRKTQYF.

The rearrangement uses TRBV2 and TRBJ1-5, with unresolved D. This CDR3 comprises 11 residues. CDR1 SNHLY and CDR2 FYNNEI come from the germline V gene. Trimming took off 3 bases at V and 6 bases at J, with 3 bases between the two ends. As DNA, the CDR3 is TGTGCCAGCAGTGATAGTCAGCCCCAGCATTTT. This sequence encodes CASSDSQPQHF.

The CDR3 nucleotides read TGTGCCAGTGGACAAAATAGGGATCAGCCCCAGCATTTT. This sequence encodes CASGQNRDQPQHF. The chain couples TRBV19 to TRBJ1-5; the D gene is possibly TRBD1 (5 bases). The germline V gene encodes CDR1 LNHDA and CDR2 SQIVND (reference sequence). The V and J ends lost 8 bases and 5 bases respectively, with 13 bases between them. The CDR3 length is 13 residues.

This clone turned up a few times. The CDR3 here is CASSDPLAGVTDTQYF. The CDR3 DNA reads as TGTGCCAGCAGTGACCCACTAGCGGGAGTCACAGATACGCAGTATTTT. This sequence joins TRBV2 and TRBJ2-3; TRBD2 matches 11 bases. V dropped 3 bases and J dropped 2; count of bases not matched to a gene: 4. This CDR3 contains 16 residues. CDR1 and CDR2 from the germline V gene are SNHLY and FYNNEI.

The rearrangement uses TRBV7-9 and TRBJ1-2; TRBD1 might be the D (6 bases). The CDR3 contains 15 residues. Trimming shortened V by 4 bases and J by 4 bases, and 16 bases separated the two germline ends. From germline, CDR1 is SEHNR and CDR2 FQNEAQ (reference sequence). Written as DNA, the CDR3 is TGTGCCAGCAGCTCGGCACAGGGTAGGCTCTATGGCTACACCTTC. Amino acids: CASSSAQGRLYGYTF.

This chain links TRBV27 with TRBJ2-5, with a weak D call TRBD1 (5 bases). Trimming shortened V by 3 bases and J by 7 bases, and 15 bases separated the two germline ends. The CDR3 length is 14 residues. Germline V CDR1 and CDR2: MNHEY, SMNVEV (reference sequence). CDR3 loop: CASSFSGWGSTQYF. CDR3 nucleotide sequence: TGTGCCAGCAGTTTTTCAGGGTGGGGATCGACCCAGTACTTC.

The chain has TRBV29-1 and TRBJ2-6; TRBD2 agrees at 11 bases. CDR1 is SQVTM and CDR2 is ANQGSEA in the germline V gene. The V and J ends lost 6 bases and 0 bases, in that order; junction bases with no gene match: 7. The CDR3 runs 17 residues. The DNA of the CDR3 is TGCAGCGTGGCTACTAGCGGGGGATACTCTGGGGCCAACGTCCTGACTTTC. It encodes CSVATSGGYSGANVLTF.

The V gene is TRBV12-5, the J gene TRBJ1-3; the D is unclear. Germline V gene sequence: CDR1 LGHNT, CDR2 FRNRAP. V dropped 5 bases and J dropped 3 bases, with 14 bases sitting between them. This CDR3 has 15 residues. DNA for the CDR3: TGTGCTAGTGGTCAAGACATGGGCAATGGAAACACCATATATTTT. It yields the protein CASGQDMGNGNTIYF.

The V gene is TRBV29-1, the J gene TRBJ1-4; D gene unclear. Germline assignment: CDR1 SQVTM and CDR2 ANQGSEA. V lost 3 bases and J lost 4, with 9 bases in between. There are 13 residues in the CDR3. The CDR3 DNA follows: TGCAGCGTTGACGGAGGGAATAATGAAAAACTGTTTTTT. Protein: CSVDGGNNEKLFF.

This chain connects TRBV28 to TRBJ1-1, with 9 positions matching TRBD1. The CDR3 totals 12 residues. Per the germline V gene, CDR1 is MDHEN and CDR2 is SYDVKM. Losses at the gene ends were 8 bases for V and 6 bases for J; bases not matched to a gene: 4. CDR3 in DNA: TGTGCCAGCTTAACAGGGGGCTCTGAAGCTTTCTTT. Translation: CASLTGGSEAFF.

The V call is TRBV19, the J call TRBJ1-5, with TRBD1 identical over 7 bases. Germline assignment: CDR1 LNHDA and CDR2 SQIVND (reference sequence). The CDR3 spans 15 residues. Germline trimming cut 7 bases from V and 4 bases from J; bases unmatched to any gene: 10. CDR3 sequence: CASKSEGGTNQPQHF. DNA of the CDR3: TGTGCCAGTAAATCGGAAGGGGGCACTAATCAGCCCCAGCATTTT. Drawing the rest from reference TRBV19 and TRBJ1-5, the complete variable domain is DGGITQSPKYLFRKEGQNVTLSCEQNLNHDAMYWYRQDPGQGLRLIYYSQIVNDFQKGDIAEGYSVSREKKESFPLTVTSAQKNPTAFYLCASKSEGGTNQPQHFGDGTRLSIL.

The chain combines TRBV14 with TRBJ2-1, with D uncertain. Looked up from germline, CDR1 is SGHDN and CDR2 is FVKESK. This CDR3 region has 13 residues. Trimming shortened V by 1 base and J by 7 bases, and 8 bases separated the two germline ends. CDR3: CASSQGSVNEQFF. The CDR3 region has the DNA TGTGCCAGCAGCCAAGGGTCAGTAAATGAGCAGTTCTTC.

The chain recombines TRBV4-3 with TRBJ1-1, with D possibly being TRBD1 (5 bases). V was trimmed by 1 base and J by 9 bases, leaving 12 bases between them. The CDR3 runs to 13 residues. Germline lookup yields CDR1 LGHNA and CDR2 YSLEER. For the CDR3, the DNA is TGCGCCAGCAGCCAAGCATTGACAGTTAAAGCTTTCTTT. This encodes CASSQALTVKAFF.

A remark on this clone: Compared with germline, one end of the junction differs, possibly owing to a read error. The chain recombines TRBV10-2 with TRBJ1-2; TRBD1 agrees at 9 bases. From germline, CDR1 is WSHSY and CDR2 SAAADI. The length of the CDR3 is 13 residues. The CDR3 DNA follows: TGCGCCAGCAGCGTCCCCGGGACAGGGTACAGACAGTTC. It yields the protein CASSVPGTGYRQF.

This clone showed up just once. This chain connects TRBV2 to TRBJ1-2; D uncertain. The CDR3 totals 13 residues. Trimming pared 2 bases from V and 4 bases from J, leaving 8 bases between. Germline values: CDR1 SNHLY, CDR2 FYNNEI. The CDR3 DNA is TGTGCCAGCAGTGAAAAGGGAGGCTATGGCTACACCTTC. Its protein product is CASSEKGGYGYTF.

This clone appeared once. The gene calls are TRBV27 and TRBJ2-1, with 9 nucleotides matching TRBD2. The CDR3 totals 16 residues. V lost 8 bases to trimming and J lost 7 bases; unmatched junction nucleotides: 15. CDR1 is MNHEY, CDR2 SMNVEV, per germline (reference sequence). The CDR3 here is CASSPPGTSGHNEQFF. The DNA of the CDR3 is TGTGCCAGCTCCCCCCCTGGAACTAGCGGGCATAATGAGCAGTTCTTC.

This clone showed up just once. V and J are TRBV4-3 and TRBJ2-1, with 9 bases that match TRBD1. The germline V gene encodes CDR1 LGHNA and CDR2 YSLEER. The CDR3 has 17 amino acids. Germline trimming cut 0 bases from V and 2 bases from J; bases unmatched to any gene: 5. CDR3 residues: CASSQDDRQGAYNEQFF. The CDR3 bases are TGCGCCAGCAGCCAAGATGATCGACAGGGGGCCTACAATGAGCAGTTCTTC.

The chain uses TRBV19 and TRBJ1-1; D remains ambiguous. Germline assignment: CDR1 LNHDA and CDR2 SQIVND (reference sequence). The CDR3 totals 15 residues. V gave up 3 bases and J gave up 0 bases, with 11 bases separating them. In DNA form, the CDR3 reads TGTGCCAGTAGTATCGGAGGCCCAGTGAACACTGAAGCTTTCTTT. Translating gives CASSIGGPVNTEAFF.

This chain connects TRBV7-2 to TRBJ2-7; TRBD1 is a possible D gene (5 bases). CDR1 and CDR2 from the germline V gene are SGHTA and FQGNSA. With 2 bases removed from V and 4 bases from J, the gap between germline ends came to 9 bases. The CDR3 totals 13 residues. CDR3 in amino acids: CASSLNRLYEQYF. CDR3 in DNA: TGTGCCAGCAGCTTAAACAGGTTGTACGAGCAGTACTTC.

The CDR3 sequence is CATSRDTYSGNTIYF. The CDR3 DNA is TGTGCCACCAGCAGAGATACTTATTCTGGAAACACCATATATTTT. The chain links TRBV15 to TRBJ1-3; unclear D gene. Per the germline V gene, CDR1 is LNHNV and CDR2 is YYDKDF (reference sequence). Trimming pared 0 bases from V and 1 base from J, leaving 7 bases between. CDR3 size: 15 residues.

This sequence joins TRBV7-3 and TRBJ1-2; D is undetermined. The CDR3 has 16 residues. CDR1 and CDR2 (germline): SGHTA, FQGTGA. Trimming shortened V by 5 bases and J by 2 bases, and 18 bases separated the two germline ends. The CDR3 DNA reads as TGTGCCAGCAGCCTAGGCGGGCCCGGGTTAAACTATGGCTACACCTTC. As protein: CASSLGGPGLNYGYTF.

The rearrangement joins TRBV9 to TRBJ2-1; 10 nucleotides agree with TRBD2. The CDR3 extends over 16 amino acids. Per germline, CDR1 SGDLS and CDR2 YYNGEE. With V trimmed by 0 bases and J by 3 bases, 3 bases remained unmatched. CDR3 sequence reads: CASSVELAGHYNEQFF. In DNA form, the CDR3 reads TGTGCCAGCAGCGTAGAACTAGCGGGGCACTACAATGAGCAGTTCTTC. Variable domain in full (rest from reference TRBV9 and TRBJ2-1): DSGVTQTPKHLITATGQRVTLRCSPRSGDLSVYWYQQSLDQGLQFLIQYYNGEERAKGNILERFSAQQFPDLHSELNLSSLELGDSALYFCASSVELAGHYNEQFFGPGTRLTVL.

This rearrangement joins TRBV27 to TRBJ2-2; D is perhaps TRBD2 (6 bases). Trimming removed 2 bases from V and 7 bases from J, with 8 bases in between. Per the germline V gene, CDR1 is MNHEY and CDR2 is SMNVEV (reference sequence). The CDR3 is 13 amino acids. CDR3 nucleotide sequence: TGTGCCAGCAGTTTAGGGGGGAACGGGGAGCTGTTTTTT. Translating gives CASSLGGNGELFF.

V gene TRBV5-4 combines with J gene TRBJ1-2; the match to TRBD1 covers 10 bases. Germline CDR1 SGHNT, CDR2 YYREEE (reference sequence). Losses at the gene ends were 1 base for V and 8 bases for J; bases not matched to a gene: 11. The CDR3 spans 16 residues. Here the CDR3 reads CASSLNRDRGRFGYTF. The DNA of the CDR3 is TGTGCCAGCAGCTTGAATAGGGACAGGGGTCGATTCGGCTACACCTTC. Full variable domain (rest looked up from reference TRBV5-4 and TRBJ1-2): ETGVTQSPTHLIKTRGQQVTLRCSSQSGHNTVSWYQQALGQGPQFIFQYYREEENGRGNFPPRFSGLQFPNYSSELNVNALELDDSALYLCASSLNRDRGRFGYTFGSGTRLTVV.

The chain couples TRBV7-2 to TRBJ1-5; 10 positions agree with TRBD1. Germline CDR1 reads SGHTA; CDR2 reads FQGNSA. The CDR3 spans 15 residues. V shed 1 base and J 6 bases; nucleotides not matched to a gene: 3. The CDR3 sequence is CASSLEGTGVQPQHF. CDR3 DNA sequence: TGTGCCAGCAGCTTAGAGGGGACAGGGGTTCAGCCCCAGCATTTT.

The chain employs TRBV14 and TRBJ2-5; 11 bases align to TRBD1. The CDR3 extends over 16 amino acids. Germline V lookup: CDR1 SGHDN, CDR2 FVKESK. J was trimmed by 5 bases and V by 1 base; bases with no gene match: 6. The CDR3 nucleotides are TGTGCCAGCAGCCAAGGGGACAGGGGGTTCGGGGAGACCCAGTACTTC. It encodes CASSQGDRGFGETQYF. The variable domain in full, completed from reference TRBV14 and TRBJ2-5, reads EAGVTQFPSHSVIEKGQTVTLRCDPISGHDNLYWYRRVMGKEIKFLLHFVKESKQDESGMPNNRFLAERTGGTYSTLKVQPAELEDSGVYFCASSQGDRGFGETQYFGPGTRLLVL.

This clone was picked up a small number of times. The V call is TRBV27, the J call TRBJ1-6, with unresolved D. CDR1 and CDR2 from the germline V gene are MNHEY and SMNVEV (reference sequence). V gave up 2 bases and J gave up 4 bases, with 3 bases separating them. The CDR3 spans 13 residues. The CDR3 sequence: CASSLTYNSPLHF. CDR3 bases: TGTGCCAGCAGTTTAACTTATAATTCACCCCTCCACTTT.

V usage is TRBV19 and J usage is TRBJ1-4; possible D gene TRBD1, 6 bases. Looked up from germline, CDR1 is LNHDA and CDR2 is SQIVND (reference sequence). This CDR3 is 15 amino acids long. V lost 5 bases, J lost 4 bases, and 14 bases lay in between. The CDR3 spells CASSSPGHLNEKLFF. CDR3 nucleotide sequence: TGTGCCAGTAGTTCACCGGGACACCTTAATGAAAAACTGTTTTTT.

The chain carries TRBV18 and TRBJ2-7; maybe TRBD1 (5 bases). Trimming shortened V by 1 base and J by 5 bases, and 9 bases separated the two germline ends. CDR3 length: 13 residues. The germline V gene has CDR1 KGHSH and CDR2 LQKENI. The CDR3, as DNA: TGTGCCAGCTCACCACTTGTCAGGGACGAGCAGTACTTC. It is translated as CASSPLVRDEQYF.